This T cell receptor (beta chain) emerged from a study of blood T cells in healthy people across ages. The CDR3 is made up of 15 amino acids. The germline V gene encodes CDR1 LNHNV and CDR2 YYDKDF (reference sequence). Losses at the gene ends were 3 bases for V and 1 base for J; bases not matched to a gene: 3. Using a J-beta primer mix together with a sample-barcoded 5' primer, a second PCR was run for 7 to 11 cycles. One entry per CDR3 protein, called by TCRdb with MiXCR from the 5' RACE reads. The sample lists roughly 1,500,000 distinct CDR3 sequences, about 31% seen once, with around 11% in the top ten.

The TCR originated in a woman in her thirties in good health. Material: blood. The chain links TRBV15 to TRBJ1-5, with TRBD1 matching 7 bases. The CDR3 spells CATSREQGSNQPQHF. CDR3 sequence (DNA): TGTGCCACCAGCAGGGAACAGGGGAGCAATCAGCCCCAGCATTTT.